The clone carrying this TCR beta chain was observed at least ten times. Its antigen is as yet unknown. These data come from a study of T cells after yellow fever vaccination. The study's findings and limits: The bulk population could contribute abundant contaminating clonotypes to FACS-sorted repertoires.

TCRdb reanalysed the 5' RACE reads using MiXCR and keeps one entry per CDR3 protein. The data contain 320,000 or so distinct CDR3 sequences, about 7.8% of them singletons. The receptor's source is a man aged 18 to 29 who received the YFV17D yellow fever vaccine. Material: PBMCs, obtained about 41 days after the first yellow fever vaccination.

CDR3 DNA: TGCGCCAGCAGCTTGGCGGGTGTGGGCAATCAGCCCCAGCATTTT. This sequence encodes CASSLAGVGNQPQHF. The chain carries TRBV5-1 and TRBJ1-5, with no clear D. The CDR3 runs to 15 residues. Trimming cost V 0 bases and J 2 bases, with 9 bases left between them. Per the germline V gene, CDR1 is SGHRS and CDR2 is YFSETQ. The full variable domain, completed using reference TRBV5-1 and TRBJ1-5, is KAGVTQTPRYLIKTRGQQVTLSCSPISGHRSVSWYQQTPGQGLQFLFEYFSETQRNKGNFPGRFSGRQFSNSRSEMNVSTLELGDSALYLCASSLAGVGNQPQHFGDGTRLSIL.